The 25 T cell receptor beta chains given below trace back to one sample, sequenced in a study of blood T cell repertoires in COVID-19. Data came from immunoSEQ multiplex PCR; TCRdb stores just in-frame clones and leaves some out. This table has 55,000 to 80,000 clones, around 82% appearing once. The sample was peripheral blood. Receptor source: a human donor in a cohort sampled during active COVID-19.

This chain uses TRBV10-3 with TRBJ2-7; possibly TRBD2 for D (5 bases). From germline, CDR1 is ENHRY and CDR2 SYGVKD. This CDR3 contains 14 residues. Trimming took off 10 bases at V and 0 bases at J, with 16 bases between the two ends. The CDR3 DNA reads as TGTGCCACTAAGAGGCAGGAGGCCTCCTACGAGCAGTACTTC. Encoded protein: CATKRQEASYEQYF.

The J gene is TRBJ1-1, the V gene TRBV6-1; the D is unclear. The CDR3 has 13 residues. Looked up from germline, CDR1 is MNHNS and CDR2 is SASEGT. V was pared by 2 bases and J by 0 bases, with 4 bases between. The CDR3 reads CASSEFMNTEAFF. CDR3 DNA: TGTGCCAGCAGTGAATTCATGAACACTGAAGCTTTCTTT.

V and J are TRBV3-1 (or the pseudogene TRBV3-2) and TRBJ2-3; maybe TRBD1 (5 bases). The germline V gene encodes CDR1 LGHDT and CDR2 YNNKEL (reference sequence). The CDR3 runs to 13 residues. The V end was cut by 7 bases, the J end by 2 bases, with 10 bases between. The CDR3 coding sequence is TGTGCCAGCACCTTTGGGGCCACAGATACGCAGTATTTT. It specifies CASTFGATDTQYF.

The DNA for the CDR3 is TGTGCCAGCAGTGATGGGGCAGTTTCCTACGAGCAGTACTTC. This translates into CASSDGAVSYEQYF. The chain is built from TRBV2 and TRBJ2-7; possible D gene TRBD1, 5 bases. Trimming pared 3 bases from V and 1 base from J, leaving 10 bases between. This CDR3 spans 14 amino acids. Looked up from germline, CDR1 is SNHLY and CDR2 is FYNNEI.

The chain combines TRBV9 with TRBJ2-2, with 10 bases that match TRBD2. V lost 3 bases, J lost 5 bases, and 10 bases stayed unmatched. The CDR3 extends over 17 amino acids. Germline CDR1 is SGDLS and CDR2 is YYNGEE. The CDR3 region has the DNA TGTGCCAGCAGCGGTCCAGCGGGAGGGGTAAGGACCGGGGAGCTGTTTTTT. It encodes CASSGPAGGVRTGELFF.

The chain is built from TRBV12-3 or TRBV12-4 and TRBJ1-5; D is unresolved. V was clipped by 7 bases and J by 4 bases, with 8 bases between them. The CDR3 spans 12 residues. The CDR3 DNA sequence: TGTGCCAGCACGGTCCTAAATCAGCCCCAGCATTTT. It is translated as CASTVLNQPQHF.

Of note for this clone: Other DNA sequences in this specimen translate into the identical CDR3. The chain couples TRBV18 to TRBJ1-5, with D possibly matching TRBD1 (5 bases). Germline V CDR1 and CDR2: KGHSH, LQKENI. Trimming pared 2 bases from V and 0 bases from J, leaving 8 bases between. This CDR3 region has 15 residues. CDR3 in DNA: TGTGCCAGCTCACCAACAGGAGTTAGCAATCAGCCCCAGCATTTT. It specifies CASSPTGVSNQPQHF. Filled out from reference TRBV18 and TRBJ1-5, the complete variable domain reads NAGVMQNPRHLVRRRGQEARLRCSPMKGHSHVYWYRQLPEEGLKFMVYLQKENIIDESGMPKERFSAEFPKEGPSILRIQQVVRGDSAAYFCASSPTGVSNQPQHFGDGTRLSIL.

The chain links TRBV3-1 (or the pseudogene TRBV3-2) to TRBJ1-6, with D perhaps matching TRBD1 (6 bases). Germline CDR1 is LGHDT and CDR2 is YNNKEL (reference sequence). The CDR3 has 14 residues. Trimming cost V 0 bases and J 9 bases, with 9 bases left between them. The CDR3 nucleotides read TGTGCCAGCAGCCAAGAGGGGGGGCGTTCACCCCTCCACTTT. Residues: CASSQEGGRSPLHF.

This chain links TRBV29-1 with TRBJ1-1, with 7 bases matching TRBD1. The CDR3 loop spans 15 amino acids. CDR1 is SQVTM and CDR2 is ANQGSEA in the germline V gene. The ends lost 2 bases at V and 5 bases at J; junction bases unmatched: 11. The CDR3 sequence: CSVELGWSGGTEAFF. The CDR3 region has the DNA TGCAGCGTTGAATTAGGTTGGTCAGGGGGGACTGAAGCTTTCTTT.

The table lists this clone with a count of one. The J gene is TRBJ1-1, the V gene TRBV5-1; the match to TRBD1 covers 8 bases. Germline V lookup: CDR1 SGHRS, CDR2 YFSETQ. Unmatched junction bases numbered 9, after V lost 4 bases and J lost 7 bases. CDR3 length equals 14 residues. The DNA of the CDR3 is TGCGCCAGCAGCGGGGACAGGTTGGTTAATGAAGCTTTCTTT. It codes for CASSGDRLVNEAFF.

The V and J genes are TRBV5-6 and TRBJ1-1; D ambiguous. The germline CDR1 and CDR2 sequences are SGHDT and YYEEEE. Trimming stripped 4 bases from V and 1 base from J, with 11 bases between. The CDR3 extends over 14 amino acids. CDR3 sequence: CASSPRPGNTEAFF. As DNA, the CDR3 is TGTGCCAGCAGCCCCCGCCCGGGGAACACTGAAGCTTTCTTT. Full variable domain (outside the CDR3, taken from reference TRBV5-6 and TRBJ1-1): DAGVTQSPTHLIKTRGQQVTLRCSPKSGHDTVSWYQQALGQGPQFIFQYYEEEERQRGNFPDRFSGHQFPNYSSELNVNALLLGDSALYLCASSPRPGNTEAFFGQGTRLTVV.

The chain employs TRBV7-9 and TRBJ1-1; a possible D gene is TRBD1 (5 bases). The germline V gene encodes CDR1 SEHNR and CDR2 FQNEAQ (reference sequence). V shed 1 base and J shed 9 bases, with 18 bases lying between them. The CDR3 totals 15 residues. CDR3 nucleotide sequence: TGTGCCAGCAGCTTAGTCTCGGGGGGTATAGGGAAAGCTTTCTTT. Its translation is CASSLVSGGIGKAFF.

The chain employs TRBV28 and TRBJ1-6, with TRBD1 identical over 8 bases. Per the germline V gene, CDR1 is MDHEN and CDR2 is SYDVKM. Losses at the gene ends were 5 bases for V and 3 bases for J; bases not matched to a gene: 9. This CDR3 region has 17 residues. CDR3 sequence (DNA): TGTGCCAGCAGTCCACAAGGACAGGGCGACTATAATTCACCCCTCCACTTT. Protein sequence: CASSPQGQGDYNSPLHF.

The chain links TRBV2 to TRBJ2-7; 9 positions agree with TRBD2. The CDR3 is 15 residues long. V was clipped by 6 bases and J by 0 bases; unmatched bases: 6. Germline V gene sequence: CDR1 SNHLY, CDR2 FYNNEI. CDR3 DNA: TGTGCCAGCAGACAGACTAGCGGCAGCTCCTACGAGCAGTACTTC. Translation gives CASRQTSGSSYEQYF.

The chain recombines TRBV18 with TRBJ2-7; possible D gene TRBD1, 5 bases. The germline CDR1 and CDR2 sequences are KGHSH and LQKENI. This CDR3 spans 14 amino acids. V was cut by 7 bases and J by 7 bases, with 20 bases left in between. The CDR3: CASCSRTRPHEQYF. Here the CDR3 DNA reads TGTGCCAGCTGCTCGAGGACAAGACCCCATGAGCAGTACTTC.

This clone has only a few counts. The chain carries TRBV29-1 and TRBJ1-1; no reliable D call. The CDR3 contains 11 residues. The germline V and J ends were trimmed by 6 bases and 4 bases, with 9 bases remaining between them. Germline V gene sequence: CDR1 SQVTM, CDR2 ANQGSEA. This chain's CDR3 is CSVLRGTEAFF. Here the CDR3 DNA reads TGCAGCGTCCTGAGAGGCACTGAAGCTTTCTTT.

V usage is TRBV28 and J usage is TRBJ1-6; TRBD1 might be the D (5 bases). Germline loops: CDR1 MDHEN, CDR2 SYDVKM. The CDR3 runs 15 residues. The V end lost 4 bases, the J end lost 3 bases, and 10 bases lay between the germline ends. The CDR3 region has the DNA TGTGCCAGCAGTTCTTTGACAGACTATAATTCACCCCTCCACTTT. This translates into CASSSLTDYNSPLHF.

This rearrangement joins TRBV2 to TRBJ2-7, with 10 bases matching TRBD2. The trim removed 4 bases at V and 0 bases at J, leaving 3 bases unmatched. Germline V gene sequence: CDR1 SNHLY, CDR2 FYNNEI. CDR3 size: 15 residues. The CDR3 nucleotides are TGTGCCAGCAGTGTCCGGACTAGCGGCTCCTACGAGCAGTACTTC. Translated: CASSVRTSGSYEQYF.

The chain combines TRBV5-4 with TRBJ2-1, with 8 bases aligning to TRBD2. Germline-derived CDR1 and CDR2 are SGHNT and YYREEE (reference sequence). The CDR3 extends over 16 amino acids. The junction had 10 bases not matched to a gene; V was cut back by 3 bases and J by 5 bases. This CDR3 is CASSYPPGREDNEQFF. The CDR3 nucleotides read TGTGCCAGCAGCTACCCCCCGGGGCGGGAGGACAATGAGCAGTTCTTC. The whole variable domain, filled in from reference TRBV5-4 and TRBJ2-1, reads ETGVTQSPTHLIKTRGQQVTLRCSSQSGHNTVSWYQQALGQGPQFIFQYYREEENGRGNFPPRFSGLQFPNYSSELNVNALELDDSALYLCASSYPPGREDNEQFFGPGTRLTVL.

This chain links TRBV27 with TRBJ1-2; the D is unclear. The germline V gene has CDR1 MNHEY and CDR2 SMNVEV (reference sequence). There are 14 residues in the CDR3. V lost 5 bases and J lost 2, with 12 bases in between. CDR3 nucleotide sequence: TGTGCCAGCAGTACGACGGGATACAACTATGGCTACACCTTC. Translated: CASSTTGYNYGYTF.

The genes are TRBV7-9 and TRBJ1-2; the D is unclear. The CDR3 is 13 amino acids. V lost 1 base and J lost 7, with 10 bases in between. CDR1 is SEHNR, CDR2 FQNEAQ, per germline (reference sequence). The CDR3, as DNA: TGTGCCAGCAGCTTAGAATTGATTAGTGGCTACACCTTC. Translation gives CASSLELISGYTF.

The chain carries TRBV7-8 and TRBJ2-2; the match to TRBD2 covers 9 bases. Germline values: CDR1 SGHVS, CDR2 FQNEAQ. This CDR3 comprises 18 residues. The V and J ends lost 3 bases and 3 bases, in that order; junction bases with no gene match: 11. The CDR3 nucleotides are TGTGCCAGCAGCTTTAAAGGCGGGGGGGCGGTTTACACCGGGGAGCTGTTTTTT. Amino acid sequence: CASSFKGGGAVYTGELFF.

The table lists this clone with a count of one. The J gene is TRBJ2-7, the V gene TRBV5-6, with 8 bases that match TRBD1. In germline, CDR1 is SGHDT, CDR2 YYEEEE. Unmatched junction bases numbered 4, after V lost 5 bases and J lost 3 bases. This CDR3 is built from 13 residues. The CDR3 reads CASSPGQVYEQYF. For the CDR3, the DNA is TGTGCCAGCAGTCCGGGACAGGTCTACGAGCAGTACTTC.

This chain connects TRBV5-1 to TRBJ2-4, with TRBD1 matching 7 bases. V shed 3 bases and J 0 bases; nucleotides not matched to a gene: 9. The length of the CDR3 is 17 residues. The germline V gene has CDR1 SGHRS and CDR2 YFSETQ. CDR3 sequence (DNA): TGCGCCAGCAGCTATAATCGACAGGGCGGAGCCAAAAACATTCAGTACTTC. The encoded protein is CASSYNRQGGAKNIQYF.

The V gene is TRBV6-5, the J gene TRBJ1-2, with a possible D match to TRBD1 (5 bases). CDR3 size: 14 residues. The V gene's germline CDR1 is MNHEY and CDR2 SVGAGI. V was shortened by 6 bases and J by 1 base, with 12 bases between the two germline ends. The CDR3: CASRIQAVNYGYTF. The CDR3 DNA sequence: TGTGCCAGCAGGATACAGGCTGTTAACTATGGCTACACCTTC.